This record covers a single T cell receptor beta chain. These data come from a study of blood T cell repertoires in COVID-19. Study context: Some COVID-19 samples were acute and others convalescent; all came from the United States, Italy and Spain.

Donors were grouped by their self-reported clinical history. Donors in Cohort 3 who had recovered were those with two negative PCRs, healthcare professional clearance, or resolution of their symptoms. TCRdb keeps only in-frame clones here, not all; method: immunoSEQ multiplex PCR. This repertoire shows about 400,000 clones, roughly 86% found once; its top ten account for 1.5% to 2%. The sequencing sample was made of PBMCs or T cells enriched from blood (not recorded which). The origin of this receptor is a woman in her 30s who had recovered from COVID-19.

In DNA, the CDR3 is TGTGCCTGGAGTGTATCTTTCGCGACAGATAATTCACCCCTCCACTTT. It codes for CAWSVSFATDNSPLHF. The J gene is TRBJ1-6, the V gene TRBV30, with D perhaps matching TRBD1 (5 bases). Germline V gives CDR1 GTSNPN, CDR2 SVGIG (reference sequence). V lost 0 bases and J lost 5, with 14 bases in between. CDR3 length equals 16 residues. The whole variable domain, filled in from reference TRBV30 and TRBJ1-6, reads SQTIHQWPATLVQPVGSPLSLECTVEGTSNPNLYWYRQAAGRGLQLLFYSVGIGQISSEVPQNLSASRPQDRQFILSSKKLLLSDSGFYLCAWSVSFATDNSPLHFGNGTRLTVT.